These 9 T cell receptor beta chains originate from one sample sequenced in a study of cytomegalovirus exposure and HLA in healthy donors. The protocol was immunoSEQ multiplex PCR, while the TCRdb copy is restricted to in-frame clones and leaves out a portion. Counted here are about 160,000 clones, roughly nine tenths occurring once; the ten biggest clones make up roughly 4.2%. The source material was PBMCs. The receptors were gathered from a man aged 18-30 years in good health and CMV-seropositive.

This clone is labeled as medium-sized. The chain carries TRBV6-1 and TRBJ2-7; 7 positions match TRBD1. The CDR3 extends over 14 amino acids. Germline CDR1 reads MNHNS; CDR2 reads SASEGT. Trimming removed 5 bases from V and 6 bases from J; junction bases left unmatched: 10. DNA for the CDR3: TGTGCCAGCAGTACCGGGACAGAAGTGTTCGAGCAGTACTTC. The encoded protein is CASSTGTEVFEQYF.

This chain connects TRBV5-1 to TRBJ2-2, with D possibly being TRBD1 (5 bases). Germline CDR1 is SGHRS and CDR2 is YFSETQ. V lost 0 bases to trimming and J lost 5 bases, with 8 bases between them. The CDR3 covers 14 residues. CDR3 region: CASSLGTRTGELFF. In DNA form, the CDR3 reads TGCGCCAGCAGCTTGGGGACAAGGACCGGGGAGCTGTTTTTT.

This clone was seen a handful of times. The chain is built from TRBV19 and TRBJ2-7; the D is unclear. From germline, CDR1 is LNHDA and CDR2 SQIVND (reference sequence). Between the trimmed V and J ends, which lost 4 bases and 2 bases, there was a span of 15 bases. The CDR3 contains 15 residues. CDR3 coding DNA: TGTGCCAGTAGTACCAAATCCTTAGGAGCCTACGAGCAGTACTTC. Protein: CASSTKSLGAYEQYF.

Ten or more counts support this clone. This chain joins TRBV6-5 and TRBJ2-1; a weak D match, TRBD1 (6 bases). The germline V and J ends were trimmed by 5 bases and 9 bases, with 20 bases remaining between them. Germline loops: CDR1 MNHEY, CDR2 SVGAGI. CDR3 length equals 15 residues. The CDR3 nucleotides read TGTGCCAGCAGTACAGAGTACAGGGCGGCGGGTGAGCAGTTCTTC. This translates into CASSTEYRAAGEQFF.

The rearrangement uses TRBV5-6 and TRBJ2-2; 8 bases match TRBD1. Unmatched junction bases numbered 7, after V lost 4 bases and J lost 2 bases. Germline values: CDR1 SGHDT, CDR2 YYEEEE. This CDR3 comprises 16 residues. Written as DNA, the CDR3 is TGTGCCAGCAGCAACCGGGACAGGCCAAACACCGGGGAGCTGTTTTTT. It translates to CASSNRDRPNTGELFF.

The rearrangement uses TRBV7-9 and TRBJ2-3; 11 nucleotides agree with TRBD2. Per germline, CDR1 SEHNR and CDR2 FQNEAQ (reference sequence). V lost 4 bases and J lost 3; bases outside the gene matches: 0. This CDR3 contains 14 residues. The CDR3 nucleotides read TGTGCCAGCAGCTGGACTAGCGGGACAGATACGCAGTATTTT. It encodes CASSWTSGTDTQYF.

The chain couples TRBV18 to TRBJ1-5; D gene ambiguous. CDR3 length equals 15 residues. V lost 3 bases, J lost 0 bases, and 9 bases lay in between. Germline V CDR1 and CDR2: KGHSH, LQKENI. CDR3 sequence reads: CASSPSGDSNQPQHF. The CDR3 DNA follows: TGTGCCAGCTCACCTTCGGGAGATAGCAATCAGCCCCAGCATTTT.

The rearrangement links TRBV14 to TRBJ1-1; weak D call: TRBD1 (5 bases). CDR3 length: 13 residues. CDR1 is SGHDN, CDR2 FVKESK, per germline. V was shortened by 0 bases and J by 11 bases, with 13 bases between the two germline ends. Here the CDR3 reads CASSQDSFRGAFF. The CDR3 DNA reads TGTGCCAGCAGCCAAGATAGTTTTAGGGGCGCTTTCTTT.

The genes are TRBV27 and TRBJ2-2; D gene uncertain. Trimming took off 6 bases at V and 1 base at J, with 18 bases between the two ends. This CDR3 has 17 amino acids. Germline loops: CDR1 MNHEY, CDR2 SMNVEV (reference sequence). The CDR3 here is CASSRKTLTLNTGELFF. The CDR3 nucleotides are TGTGCCAGCAGCCGTAAGACCCTGACTTTGAACACCGGGGAGCTGTTTTTT.